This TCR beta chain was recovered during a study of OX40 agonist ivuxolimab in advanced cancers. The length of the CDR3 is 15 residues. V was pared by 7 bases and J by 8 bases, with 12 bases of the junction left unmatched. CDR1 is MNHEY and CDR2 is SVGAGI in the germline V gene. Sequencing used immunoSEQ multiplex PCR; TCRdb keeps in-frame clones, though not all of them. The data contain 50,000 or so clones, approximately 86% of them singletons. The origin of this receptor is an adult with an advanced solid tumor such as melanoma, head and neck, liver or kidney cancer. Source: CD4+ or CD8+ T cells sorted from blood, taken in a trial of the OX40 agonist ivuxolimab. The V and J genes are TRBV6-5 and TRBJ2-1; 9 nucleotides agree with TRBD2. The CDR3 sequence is CASKLTGTSIDEQFF. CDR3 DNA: TGTGCCAGCAAACTGACCGGGACTAGCATCGATGAGCAGTTCTTC.